The rows below give T cell receptor beta chains drawn from one sample of a study of shared clonotypes between healthy human individuals. Sequenced by immunoSEQ multiplex PCR; TCRdb stores in-frame clones only, minus some. The sample lists about 2.1 million clones, over 85% occurring once. Sequences were obtained from naive CD8+ T cells from PBMCs. The receptor set was obtained from a man aged 18 to 29 in good health. Some clones in this sample may be carry-over from other donors' samples. Each CDR3 is given with its conserved first and last residue. The D gene is left open where the match is weak. Not every row has a clone size; where given, it reads once, few, many or a size class.

11	TRBV29-1	TRBJ2-7	-	-	CSVDDAGEQYF	TGCAGCGTTGATGATGCAGGCGAGCAGTACTTC
16	TRBV6-5	TRBJ2-3	-	TRBD1	CASSYPDREGTDTQYF	TGTGCCAGCAGTTACCCCGACAGGGAAGGTACAGATACGCAGTATTTT
18	TRBV9	TRBJ2-1	-	TRBD2	CASSVGSSGKSSYNEQFF	TGTGCCAGCAGCGTAGGGTCGAGCGGGAAGAGCTCCTACAATGAGCAGTTCTTC
8	TRBV12-1	TRBJ2-5	-	-	CASSSRHF	TGTGCCAGCAGCTCCCGGCACTTC
14	TRBV5-1	TRBJ2-7	-	-	CASSPGTKTYEQYF	TGCGCCAGCAGCCCCGGGACCAAAACCTACGAGCAGTACTTC
18	TRBV27	TRBJ2-5	once	-	CASRIKGGYSGLQETQYF	TGTGCCAGCAGAATTAAGGGGGGTTATAGCGGCCTCCAAGAGACCCAGTACTTC
14	TRBV27	TRBJ2-7	-	-	CASSRRLGSYEQYF	TGTGCCAGCAGTCGACGTTTGGGGTCTTACGAGCAGTACTTC
13	TRBV27	TRBJ1-5	-	-	CARGRGGNQPQHF	TGTGCCAGGGGGAGGGGCGGCAATCAGCCCCAGCATTTT
14	TRBV6-6	TRBJ1-2	-	-	CASSPRDARGGYTF	TGTGCCAGCAGTCCCCGGGACGCTCGCGGGGGCTACACCTTC
11	TRBV29-1	TRBJ2-7	-	-	CSVEARAEQYF	TGCAGCGTTGAAGCCAGGGCCGAGCAGTACTTC
14	TRBV11-2	TRBJ2-1	-	-	CASSPPTGNNEQFF	TGTGCCAGCAGCCCGCCCACCGGGAACAATGAGCAGTTCTTC
16	TRBV23-1	TRBJ1-5	-	TRBD1	CASSQYRQGGNQPQHF	TGCGCCAGCAGTCAATACCGACAGGGGGGCAATCAGCCCCAGCATTTT
14	TRBV10-3	TRBJ2-1	once	-	CAIGGQSSYNEQFF	TGTGCCATCGGGGGGCAGAGCTCCTACAATGAGCAGTTCTTC
13	TRBV7-8	TRBJ2-7	once	-	CASSWAGIYEQYF	TGTGCCAGCAGCTGGGCAGGGATATACGAGCAGTACTTC
17	TRBV27	TRBJ1-1	once	TRBD1	CASSSAPLQGEDTEAFF	TGTGCCAGCAGTTCGGCCCCGCTACAGGGGGAAGACACTGAAGCTTTCTTT